The TCR beta chain under discussion was sequenced for a study of beta chain features in type 1 diabetes. Study conclusions and caveats: For patients, the naive, central memory and Treg TCRB repertoires appeared more alike than for healthy donors.

There are 14 residues in the CDR3. Germline CDR1 is SQVTM and CDR2 is ANQGSEA. V dropped 5 bases and J dropped 4; count of bases not matched to a gene: 6. As regards this clone: Its antigen is currently unknown.

Expressed TCRB transcripts were sequenced because the entire RNA isolate underwent reverse transcription. Profiled with immunoSEQ multiplex PCR; TCRdb holds only in-frame clones, not every one. The sample has more than 150,000 clones; approximately 13% are singletons. The sequenced sample consisted of central memory CD4+ T cells from blood. The V gene is TRBV29-1, the J gene TRBJ1-1; 11 nucleotides agree with TRBD1. This clonotype originated in a woman between 18 and 30 years old in good health. The CDR3 DNA is TGCAGCGTTCGGACAGGGGGCAGGGGCACTGAAGCTTTCTTT. Protein: CSVRTGGRGTEAFF.